Below, 19 T cell receptor beta chains from the same sample are listed, as sequenced in a study of T cells after yellow fever vaccination. TCRdb re-analysed the 5' RACE reads in MiXCR, keeping a single row per CDR3 protein. The sample holds roughly 400,000 distinct CDR3 sequences, roughly 20% seen once. Sample: PBMCs, taken before the yellow fever booster vaccination. The receptors stem from a man aged 18 to 29 who received the YFV17D yellow fever vaccine.

V is TRBV29-1 and J is TRBJ1-1, with a tentative D call TRBD1 (5 bases). Germline-derived CDR1 and CDR2 are SQVTM and ANQGSEA. The CDR3 has 16 residues. The germline V and J ends were trimmed by 7 bases and 4 bases, with 25 bases remaining between them. The CDR3 DNA sequence: TGCAGCGCGGATAACCCTGATGGGGGGGTGGGCACTGAAGCTTTCTTT. Its translation is CSADNPDGGVGTEAFF. The variable domain in full, with the rest retrieved from reference TRBV29-1 and TRBJ1-1, is SAVISQKPSRDICQRGTSLTIQCQVDSQVTMMFWYRQQPGQSLTLIATANQGSEATYESGFVIDKFPISRPNLTFSTLTVSNMSPEDSSIYLCSADNPDGGVGTEAFFGQGTRLTVV.

This clonotype was seen more than once but under ten times. The V and J genes are TRBV7-2 and TRBJ2-7, with D unresolved. Trimming removed 3 bases from V and 1 base from J, with 10 bases in between. Germline V lookup: CDR1 SGHTA, CDR2 FQGNSA. The CDR3 totals 14 residues. CDR3 amino acids: CASSFAGKSYEQYF. CDR3 in DNA: TGTGCCAGCAGCTTCGCCGGAAAGTCCTACGAGCAGTACTTC.

V gene TRBV5-1 combines with J gene TRBJ2-4; 8 nucleotides line up with TRBD1. The V gene end was trimmed by 2 bases and the J gene end by 5 bases; junction bases not matched to a gene: 9. This CDR3 comprises 16 residues. Germline V gene data show CDR1 as SGHRS and CDR2 as YFSETQ. The CDR3 DNA is TGCGCCAGCAGCTTCCGCTCCGGGACAGGCGAAAACATTCAGTACTTC. This encodes CASSFRSGTGENIQYF.

The chain is built from TRBV7-6 and TRBJ1-2; maybe TRBD1 (5 bases). Trimming stripped 2 bases from V and 7 bases from J, with 17 bases between. The CDR3 length is 15 residues. Germline CDR1 reads SGHVS; CDR2 reads FNYEAQ. The CDR3 DNA is TGTGCCAGCAGCTTAAATAGGGGACCTTTGGGTGGCTACACCTTC. Its protein product is CASSLNRGPLGGYTF. Full variable domain (remainder filled in from reference TRBV7-6 and TRBJ1-2): GAGVSQSPRYKVTKRGQDVALRCDPISGHVSLYWYRQALGQGPEFLTYFNYEAQQDKSGLPNDRFSAERPEGSISTLTIQRTEQRDSAMYRCASSLNRGPLGGYTFGSGTRLTVV.

This clonotype was detected a few times. The V gene is TRBV28, the J gene TRBJ2-7; D is possibly TRBD2 (5 bases). Trimming took off 6 bases at V and 2 bases at J, with 14 bases between the two ends. The germline V gene has CDR1 MDHEN and CDR2 SYDVKM. The CDR3 has 14 amino acids. CDR3 DNA sequence: TGTGCCAGCAGCCCCCAGAGCGGAGCCTACGAGCAGTACGTC. Its translation is CASSPQSGAYEQYV.

This chain uses TRBV5-1 with TRBJ1-1; D possibly corresponds to TRBD1 (6 bases). Germline CDR1 SGHRS, CDR2 YFSETQ. With 2 bases removed from V and 4 bases from J, the gap between germline ends came to 18 bases. This CDR3 has 16 residues. The CDR3 DNA sequence: TGCGCCAGCAGCTTCAACCGGGCGGGGGCAAGCACTGAAGCTTTCTTT. It yields the protein CASSFNRAGASTEAFF.

Ten or more counts support this clonotype. This chain uses TRBV7-2 with TRBJ1-2; unclear D gene. CDR1 and CDR2 (germline): SGHTA, FQGNSA. The CDR3 consists of 15 residues. The V end was cut by 0 bases, the J end by 7 bases, with 15 bases between. Here the CDR3 DNA reads TGTGCCAGCAGCTTAGCGAGGCTACCTGATGGTGGCTACACCTTC. This gives the protein CASSLARLPDGGYTF.

The chain uses TRBV7-2 and TRBJ1-5; no clear D. The germline CDR1 and CDR2 sequences are SGHTA and FQGNSA. This CDR3 comprises 13 residues. The germline V and J ends were trimmed by 4 bases and 7 bases, with 11 bases remaining between them. The CDR3 loop is CASSYRGQQPQHF. CDR3 nucleotide sequence: TGTGCCAGCAGCTATAGAGGGCAACAGCCCCAGCATTTT.

V gene TRBV20-1 combines with J gene TRBJ1-6; tentatively, D is TRBD1 (5 bases). The CDR3 extends over 11 amino acids. V lost 6 bases and J 14 bases, leaving 14 bases between the germline ends. The germline gives CDR1 DFQATT, CDR2 SNEGSKA (reference sequence). Here the CDR3 DNA reads TGCAGTGCCCACATGGGGACGGCCCTCCACTTT. Translated, it gives CSAHMGTALHF.

This clonotype was recorded a few times. This chain links TRBV7-9 with TRBJ1-3; D not certain. This CDR3 has 14 amino acids. V lost 2 bases, J lost 4 bases, and 9 bases lay in between. Germline CDR1 is SEHNR and CDR2 is FQNEAQ (reference sequence). This CDR3 is CASSLWATGNTIYF. Here the CDR3 DNA reads TGTGCCAGCAGCTTATGGGCCACGGGAAACACCATATATTTT.

The table lists this clonotype with a few counts. The chain has TRBV6-5 and TRBJ2-5, with D possibly being TRBD1 or TRBD2 (5 bases each). The CDR3 has 13 amino acids. Trimming took 2 bases from V and 5 from J, leaving 9 bases between them. CDR1 and CDR2 (germline): MNHEY, SVGAGI. The DNA for the CDR3 is TGTGCCAGCAGTTACGTGGGGGAGGAGACCCAGTACTTC. Translating it yields CASSYVGEETQYF.

This clonotype was picked up many times. The rearrangement joins TRBV5-5 to TRBJ1-6; TRBD1 is a possible D gene (5 bases). Germline loops: CDR1 SGHKS, CDR2 YYEKEE (reference sequence). With 8 bases removed from V and 10 bases from J, the gap between germline ends came to 16 bases. The CDR3 length is 13 residues. CDR3 loop: CASGGGPESPLHF. In DNA, the CDR3 is TGTGCCAGTGGGGGGGGACCCGAGTCACCCCTCCACTTT.

This clonotype has just a few counts. The chain recombines TRBV20-1 with TRBJ1-3; TRBD1 matches at 7 bases. This CDR3 has 11 amino acids. V lost 3 bases, J lost 7 bases, and 0 bases stayed unmatched. Germline CDR1 and CDR2: DFQATT and SNEGSKA (reference sequence). The CDR3 reads CSARTGNTIYF. CDR3 in DNA: TGCAGTGCTAGGACAGGGAACACCATATATTTT.

This chain uses TRBV7-9 with TRBJ2-6; maybe TRBD1 (5 bases). Trimming removed 3 bases from V and 1 base from J, with 22 bases in between. The germline V gene has CDR1 SEHNR and CDR2 FQNEAQ (reference sequence). CDR3 size: 20 residues. The CDR3 bases are TGTGCCAGCAGCTTCTTTCGTGCAGGGCCTAATTCTTCTGGGGCCAACGTCCTGACTTTC. Amino acid sequence: CASSFFRAGPNSSGANVLTF.

This clonotype has just a few counts. J is TRBJ2-7 and V is TRBV4-2; 9 bases map to TRBD1. This CDR3 comprises 14 residues. Germline values: CDR1 LGHNA, CDR2 YNFKEQ. The junction had 3 bases not matched to a gene; V was cut back by 0 bases and J by 6 bases. CDR3 loop: CASSQEGTGREQYF. For the CDR3, the DNA is TGTGCCAGCAGCCAAGAGGGGACAGGGCGCGAGCAGTACTTC.

In its sample, this clonotype was seen a few times. The genes are TRBV29-1 and TRBJ2-7; D is unresolved. This CDR3 contains 15 residues. With 4 bases removed from V and 0 bases from J, the gap between germline ends came to 16 bases. Germline values: CDR1 SQVTM, CDR2 ANQGSEA. The CDR3 sequence is CSVVVAADFSYEQYV. Written as DNA, the CDR3 is TGCAGCGTTGTTGTAGCCGCCGACTTCTCCTACGAGCAGTACGTC.

There are a few counts of this clonotype. The chain's CDR3 is CSARVVGGRSETQYF. The CDR3 bases are TGCAGTGCTAGGGTTGTGGGGGGGCGGTCGGAGACCCAGTACTTC. The chain links TRBV20-1 to TRBJ2-5; TRBD2 might be the D (7 bases). The CDR3 extends over 15 amino acids. The germline V gene encodes CDR1 DFQATT and CDR2 SNEGSKA (reference sequence). V gave up 3 bases and J gave up 5 bases, with 19 bases separating them.

This clonotype was seen repeatedly, ten times or more. This sequence joins TRBV20-1 and TRBJ2-1, with 10 bases identical to TRBD1. The CDR3 runs to 13 residues. The V and J ends lost 5 bases and 9 bases, in that order; junction bases with no gene match: 7. Germline V CDR1 and CDR2: DFQATT, SNEGSKA (reference sequence). The CDR3 protein is CSAYDRGLGEQFF. CDR3 bases: TGCAGTGCTTACGACAGGGGGCTCGGTGAGCAGTTCTTC.

The chain employs TRBV2 and TRBJ1-1; D is unclear. Germline V lookup: CDR1 SNHLY, CDR2 FYNNEI. The CDR3 is 14 amino acids. The V end was cut by 5 bases, the J end by 1 base, with 11 bases between. CDR3 nucleotides: TGTGCCAGCAGTATCACAGAGAAGAACACTGAAGCTTTCTTT. Amino acids: CASSITEKNTEAFF.